The sequence of this T cell receptor beta chain was determined in a study of blood T cells in healthy people across ages. The CDR3 sequence is 15 residues long. Germline CDR1 and CDR2: LNHNV and YYDKDF (reference sequence). The V end lost 4 bases, the J end lost 0 bases, and 7 bases lay between the germline ends. Donor samples were obtained from healthy Caucasian individuals from Russia, aged roughly 6 to 90. A second roughly 6 to 11 cycle PCR used barcoded and J-beta primers. TCRdb recomputed calls from the 5' RACE reads with MiXCR, one row per CDR3 protein. The sample includes 780,000 or so distinct CDR3 sequences, about 55% of them seen just once.

The TCR originated in a man older than 75 in good health. The sample taken for sequencing was blood. This rearrangement joins TRBV15 to TRBJ2-6; D is possibly TRBD1 (5 bases). CDR3 in amino acids: CATSIGVSGANVLTF. CDR3 DNA: TGTGCCACCAGCATAGGGGTCTCTGGGGCCAACGTCCTGACTTTC. The complete variable domain, with remaining parts taken from reference TRBV15 and TRBJ2-6, reads DAMVIQNPRYQVTQFGKPVTLSCSQTLNHNVMYWYQQKSSQAPKLLFHYYDKDFNNEADTPDNFQSRRPNTSFCFLDIRSPGLGDTAMYLCATSIGVSGANVLTFGAGSRLTVL.